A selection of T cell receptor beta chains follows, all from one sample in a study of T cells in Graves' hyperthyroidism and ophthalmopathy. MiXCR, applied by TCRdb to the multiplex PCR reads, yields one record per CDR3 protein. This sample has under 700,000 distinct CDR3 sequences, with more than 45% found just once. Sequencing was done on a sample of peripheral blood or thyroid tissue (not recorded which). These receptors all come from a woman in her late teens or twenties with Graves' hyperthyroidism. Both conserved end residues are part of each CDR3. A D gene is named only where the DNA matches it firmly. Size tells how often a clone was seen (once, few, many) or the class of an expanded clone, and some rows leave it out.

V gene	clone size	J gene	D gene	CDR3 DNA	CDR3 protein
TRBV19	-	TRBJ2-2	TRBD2	TGTGCCAGTAGTCCCAGCGGGGTCACCGGGGAGCTGTTTTTT	CASSPSGVTGELFF
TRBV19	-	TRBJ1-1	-	TGTGCCACCTCCGGGAGGGGAGTCTCGCGTGAAGCTTTCTTT	CATSGRGVSREAFF
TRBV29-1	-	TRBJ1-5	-	TGCAGCGTTGTTTCCGGAGACGGACAGCCCCAGCATTTT	CSVVSGDGQPQHF
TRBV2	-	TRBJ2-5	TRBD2	TGTGCCAGCAGTGAATTGGCGGGAGAAATGAAGACCCAGTACTTC	CASSELAGEMKTQYF
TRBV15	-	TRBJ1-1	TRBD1	TGTGCCACCAGCAGAGGACAGGGGGCGAAGGCTTTCTTT	CATSRGQGAKAFF
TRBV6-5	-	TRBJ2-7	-	TGTGCCAGCAGTTACTCCTTATCGGGAGAGCAGTACTTC	CASSYSLSGEQYF
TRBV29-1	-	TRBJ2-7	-	TGCAGCGTTCTTGAACAAGGGAACTACGAGCAGTACTTC	CSVLEQGNYEQYF
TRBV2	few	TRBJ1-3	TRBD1	TGTGCCAGCAGTGTCCAGGGGGCTTTCTCTGGAAACACCATATATTTT	CASSVQGAFSGNTIYF
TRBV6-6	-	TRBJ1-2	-	TGTGCCAGCAGTTACCCCGGACTATATGGCTACACCTTC	CASSYPGLYGYTF
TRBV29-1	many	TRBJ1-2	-	TGCAGCGTTGAGTTCCGTAATAACTATGGCTACACCTTC	CSVEFRNNYGYTF
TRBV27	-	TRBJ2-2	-	TGTGCCAGCAGTTCGAGTCGCGGGGAGCTGTTTTTT	CASSSSRGELFF
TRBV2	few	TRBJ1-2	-	TGTGCCTGGAGCAGGGATAACTATGGCTACACCTTC	CAWSRDNYGYTF
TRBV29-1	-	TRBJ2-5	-	TGCAGCCTGGGAAACCTAATTGGCCAAGAGACCCAGTACTTC	CSLGNLIGQETQYF
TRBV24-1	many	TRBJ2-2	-	TGTGCCACCAGTGACCCGAGTCTGGGGGAGCTGTTTTTT	CATSDPSLGELFF
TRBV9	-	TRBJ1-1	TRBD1	TGTGCCAGCAGCGTAGAAGAGGGGGCTAGGACTGAAGCTTTCTTT	CASSVEEGARTEAFF
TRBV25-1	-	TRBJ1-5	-	TGTGCCAGCAGCCAAGATCGGGGGAAGGAGCCCCAGCATTTT	CASSQDRGKEPQHF
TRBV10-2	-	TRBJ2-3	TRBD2	TGCGCCAGCAGGTTAGCGGGAGTCACAGATACGCAGTATTTT	CASRLAGVTDTQYF
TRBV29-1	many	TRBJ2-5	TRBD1	TGCAGCGTTGATCGGACAGGCCAAGAGACCCAGTACTTC	CSVDRTGQETQYF
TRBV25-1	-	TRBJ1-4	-	TGTGCCAGCAGTGAAAGACTGACTGCAACTAATGAAAAACTGTTTTTT	CASSERLTATNEKLFF
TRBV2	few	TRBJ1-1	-	TGTGCCAGCAGTAGGATACCGATATTTCAGAACACTGAAGCTTTCTTT	CASSRIPIFQNTEAFF
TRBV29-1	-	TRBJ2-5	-	TGCAGCGTTTCAGGGGAGGGGGATACGGAGACCCAGTACTTC	CSVSGEGDTETQYF
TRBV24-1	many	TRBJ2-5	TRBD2	TGTGCCACCAGTGATCGCGGGACTAGCGGGAGGATCAGGGAGACCCAGTACTTC	CATSDRGTSGRIRETQYF
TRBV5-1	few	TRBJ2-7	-	TGCGCCAGCAGCTTGGCCGCGGCGGGCATAACCTACGAGCAGTACTTC	CASSLAAAGITYEQYF
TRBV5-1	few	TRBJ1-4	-	TGCGCCAGCAGCCTTGCCACGGGTTTTGAAAAACTGTTTTTT	CASSLATGFEKLFF
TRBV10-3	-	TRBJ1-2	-	TGTGCCATCAGTGAGTCTACCATGAAAGGCAGGGTACATGGCTACACCTTC	CAISESTMKGRVHGYTF
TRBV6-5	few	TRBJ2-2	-	TGTGCCAGCAGATCGACCGGCACCGGGGAGCTGTTTTTT	CASRSTGTGELFF